The 30 T cell receptor beta chains below were found in one sample sequenced in a study of T cells in Graves' hyperthyroidism and ophthalmopathy. TCR beta CDR3 region amplification was performed from RNA transcripts. When the TCR CDR3 underwent first-round RT-PCR, the HTBI primer set was used. TCRdb itself ran the multiplex PCR reads through MiXCR, one entry per CDR3 protein. The table includes roughly 240,000 distinct CDR3 sequences, approximately 16% detected once. The material sequenced was blood. The receptors were sampled from a woman under 30 with Graves' ophthalmopathy.

The V call is TRBV13, the J call TRBJ1-1, with TRBD1 matching 7 bases. From germline, CDR1 is PRHDT and CDR2 FYEKMQ (reference sequence). The CDR3 consists of 16 residues. With 4 bases clipped from V and 2 bases from J, the junction kept 10 bases outside the gene matches. The CDR3, as DNA: TGTGCCAGCAGCTGGAACCCGGGACAGCTTAACACTGAAGCTTTCTTT. Its translation: CASSWNPGQLNTEAFF.

The sample holds many counts of this clonotype. J is TRBJ1-1 and V is TRBV12-3 or TRBV12-4; a possible D gene is TRBD1 (5 bases). V lost 6 bases, J lost 1 base, and 9 bases lay in between. The CDR3 has 13 residues. CDR3 sequence (DNA): TGTGCCAGCAGATCGGGACCGAACACTGAAGCTTTCTTT. Translating it yields CASRSGPNTEAFF.

Ten or more counts support this clonotype. This chain links TRBV5-8 with TRBJ2-7; 8 bases map to TRBD1. Losses at the gene ends were 2 bases for V and 1 base for J; bases not matched to a gene: 5. The germline V gene has CDR1 SGHTS and CDR2 YDEGEE. The CDR3 contains 15 residues. CDR3 in amino acids: CASSLGQGLSYEQYF. CDR3 in DNA: TGTGCCAGCAGCTTAGGACAGGGTCTATCCTACGAGCAGTACTTC.

This clonotype was observed many times. This chain uses TRBV5-1 with TRBJ2-7; 9 nucleotides line up with TRBD2. In germline, CDR1 is SGHRS, CDR2 YFSETQ. Unmatched junction bases numbered 9, after V lost 4 bases and J lost 1 base. This CDR3 region has 16 residues. This CDR3 reads CASSAAAGGGSYEQYF. CDR3 nucleotide sequence: TGCGCCAGCAGCGCCGCCGCGGGAGGGGGGTCCTACGAGCAGTACTTC.

This clonotype was seen many times. The V and J genes are TRBV7-9 and TRBJ2-6, with 7 bases lining up with TRBD1. The ends lost 6 bases at V and 1 base at J; junction bases unmatched: 0. Per germline, CDR1 SEHNR and CDR2 FQNEAQ (reference sequence). There are 14 residues in the CDR3. The CDR3 DNA sequence: TGTGCCAGCAGGACAGGGTCTGGGGCCAACGTCCTGACTTTC. It codes for CASRTGSGANVLTF.

There are many counts of this clonotype. This chain joins TRBV30 and TRBJ1-1, with D uncertain. The CDR3 has 12 amino acids. The germline V gene has CDR1 GTSNPN and CDR2 SVGIG (reference sequence). V gave up 2 bases and J gave up 3 bases, with 7 bases separating them. In DNA form, the CDR3 reads TGTGCCTGGAGTTGGCACTACACTGAAGCTTTCTTT. It specifies CAWSWHYTEAFF.

This clonotype was seen at least ten times. V usage is TRBV27 and J usage is TRBJ1-2; TRBD1 matches 9 bases. J was trimmed by 4 bases and V by 5 bases; bases with no gene match: 5. Germline V gives CDR1 MNHEY, CDR2 SMNVEV (reference sequence). The CDR3 has 14 amino acids. The CDR3 region has the DNA TGTGCCAGCAGTCCCGGGACAGGGACCTATGGCTACACCTTC. Residues: CASSPGTGTYGYTF.

In its sample, this clonotype was seen many times. The chain links TRBV18 to TRBJ1-1; D not certain. V gave up 5 bases and J gave up 4 bases, with 17 bases separating them. This CDR3 region has 15 residues. Germline V gives CDR1 KGHSH, CDR2 LQKENI. CDR3 loop: CASSARADPSTEAFF. The DNA of the CDR3 is TGTGCCAGCTCAGCGAGGGCGGATCCGAGCACTGAAGCTTTCTTT.

This clonotype was recorded many times. This chain joins TRBV27 and TRBJ2-5; no clear D. This CDR3 has 15 amino acids. Trimming took 5 bases from V and 1 from J, leaving 14 bases between them. CDR1 is MNHEY and CDR2 is SMNVEV in the germline V gene (reference sequence). CDR3 nucleotides: TGTGCCAGCAGTCCCGGAATCGCGCTCCAAGAGACCCAGTACTTC. Amino acid sequence: CASSPGIALQETQYF.

The count of this clonotype is one. The V and J genes are TRBV7-2 and TRBJ2-5; the match to TRBD1 covers 10 bases. The CDR3 loop spans 16 amino acids. The trim removed 5 bases at V and 0 bases at J, leaving 6 bases unmatched. CDR1 is SGHTA, CDR2 FQGNSA, per germline. The CDR3 nucleotides read TGTGCCAGCAGCCTCTGGACAGGGGGTAACCAAGAGACCCAGTACTTC. Translated, it gives CASSLWTGGNQETQYF.

V is TRBV11-2 and J is TRBJ1-2, with 7 bases identical to TRBD1. The germline CDR1 and CDR2 sequences are SGHAT and FQNNGV. This CDR3 has 13 amino acids. V shed 5 bases and J 7 bases; nucleotides not matched to a gene: 7. The CDR3, as DNA: TGTGCCAGCAGCCCAGGAGGGGGCAGTGGCTACACCTTC. Protein sequence: CASSPGGGSGYTF.

This clonotype was seen ten or more times. The chain has TRBV6-2 or TRBV6-3 and TRBJ2-3; 11 nucleotides align to TRBD2. The CDR3 covers 16 residues. Trimming cost V 6 bases and J 0 bases; bases outside gene matches: 5. Germline values: CDR1 MNHEY, CDR2 SVGEGT. The CDR3 sequence is CASSPRLAGSTDTQYF. The CDR3 coding sequence is TGTGCCAGCAGCCCTCGACTAGCGGGAAGCACAGATACGCAGTATTTT.

This clonotype was picked up many times. V and J are TRBV12-3 or TRBV12-4 and TRBJ2-1, with TRBD2 matching 8 bases. The CDR3 has 12 amino acids. The junction had 2 bases not matched to a gene; V was cut back by 4 bases and J by 9 bases. DNA for the CDR3: TGTGCCAGCAGTTCCGCGGGGGGTGAGCAGTTCTTC. Translating it yields CASSSAGGEQFF.

This clonotype was recorded at least ten times. The chain links TRBV12-3 or TRBV12-4 to TRBJ2-1; D is unclear. The CDR3 has 14 residues. V lost 5 bases and J 1 base, leaving 9 bases between the germline ends. The CDR3 bases are TGTGCCAGCAGTCGCACCGTGTCCTACAATGAGCAGTTCTTC. Residues: CASSRTVSYNEQFF.

This clonotype was observed at least ten times. The V and J genes are TRBV20-1 and TRBJ2-7, with TRBD1 identical over 7 bases. CDR3 length: 13 residues. With 3 bases clipped from V and 3 bases from J, the junction kept 5 bases outside the gene matches. In germline, CDR1 is DFQATT, CDR2 SNEGSKA (reference sequence). As DNA, the CDR3 is TGCAGTGCTAGCTTCAGGGGGAGCTACGAGCAGTACTTC. It is translated as CSASFRGSYEQYF.

There are many counts of this clonotype. The V and J genes are TRBV30 and TRBJ2-7, with D perhaps TRBD2 (6 bases). Trimming took off 4 bases at V and 6 bases at J, with 13 bases between the two ends. The CDR3 sequence is 12 residues long. Germline CDR1 GTSNPN, CDR2 SVGIG (reference sequence). The CDR3 protein is CAWNDGEVEQYF. CDR3 sequence (DNA): TGTGCCTGGAATGACGGGGAGGTCGAGCAGTACTTC.

Ten or more counts support this clonotype. The DNA of the CDR3 is TGTGCCAGCAGTTTGAACCCCCTGTTTTCAGGAGAGACCCAGTACTTC. Its protein is CASSLNPLFSGETQYF. V and J are TRBV27 and TRBJ2-5; no clear D gene. The CDR3 length is 16 residues. The V gene lost 3 bases and the J gene lost 4 bases, with 18 bases spanning the gap. Germline loops: CDR1 MNHEY, CDR2 SMNVEV (reference sequence).

At least ten counts were recorded for this clonotype. The rearrangement uses TRBV24-1 and TRBJ2-2, with D hard to call. V lost 0 bases and J 0 bases, leaving 7 bases between the germline ends. The CDR3 has 16 amino acids. Per germline, CDR1 KGHDR and CDR2 SFDVKD. The CDR3 loop reads CATSDLGRANTGELFF. The CDR3 bases are TGTGCCACCAGTGATTTGGGTCGCGCGAACACCGGGGAGCTGTTTTTT.

This clonotype was found many times. V gene TRBV3-1 combines with J gene TRBJ1-1; D uncertain. The CDR3 loop spans 14 amino acids. Trimming removed 4 bases from V and 1 base from J, with 10 bases in between. Germline CDR1 and CDR2: LGHDT and YNNKEL (reference sequence). In nucleotides, the CDR3 is TGTGCCAGCAGCCCTCGGGCGCGGAACACTGAAGCTTTCTTT. It codes for CASSPRARNTEAFF.

This clonotype was picked up many times. The V and J genes are TRBV6-1 and TRBJ1-2, with D maybe TRBD1 (5 bases). Trimming stripped 2 bases from V and 7 bases from J, with 14 bases between. Looked up from germline, CDR1 is MNHNS and CDR2 is SASEGT. CDR3 length: 14 amino acids. CDR3 in DNA: TGTGCCAGCAGTGAACCCTGGACGGGGGTTGGCTACACCTTC. It translates to CASSEPWTGVGYTF.

The chain uses TRBV5-1 and TRBJ1-4, with D perhaps matching TRBD1 (5 bases). V was shortened by 4 bases and J by 2 bases, with 9 bases between the two germline ends. The CDR3 contains 14 residues. Germline V gene lookup returns CDR1 SGHRS and CDR2 YFSETQ. The chain's CDR3 is CASSRTRTNEKLFF. CDR3 DNA: TGCGCCAGCAGCCGGACACGTACTAATGAAAAACTGTTTTTT.

This clonotype has at least ten counts. The chain employs TRBV11-3 and TRBJ2-1, with 11 bases aligning to TRBD2. The CDR3 covers 16 residues. The germline V gene has CDR1 SGHNT and CDR2 YENEEA. The ends lost 1 base at V and 4 bases at J; junction bases unmatched: 3. Here the CDR3 reads CASSLAGTSGYNEQFF. The CDR3 bases are TGTGCCAGCAGCTTAGCCGGGACTAGCGGATACAATGAGCAGTTCTTC.

This clonotype was counted at least ten times. The V and J genes are TRBV6-1 and TRBJ1-2, with a tentative D call TRBD1 (5 bases). The V and J ends lost 1 base and 4 bases respectively, with 13 bases between them. The CDR3 sequence is 15 residues long. Germline assignment: CDR1 MNHNS and CDR2 SASEGT. CDR3 nucleotide sequence: TGTGCCAGCAGTGAAGGGCAGGGCGGAGCCTATGGCTACACCTTC. This encodes CASSEGQGGAYGYTF.

The genes are TRBV27 and TRBJ1-4; D is ambiguous. V lost 10 bases and J lost 4, with 13 bases in between. CDR1 is MNHEY, CDR2 SMNVEV, per germline (reference sequence). The CDR3 is 13 amino acids. In DNA form, the CDR3 reads TGTGCCACCGCAAGGCGATTTAATGAAAAACTGTTTTTT. It translates to CATARRFNEKLFF.

To note about this clonotype: Its ends do not fully match the called genes, so a read error is possible. This rearrangement joins TRBV4-3 to TRBJ1-2; D might be TRBD1 (6 bases). CDR3 length: 15 residues. The germline gives CDR1 LGHNA, CDR2 YSLEER. DNA for the CDR3: TGCGCCAGCGGCCCTGGCCCGGGGGCGGACTATGGCCACACCTTC. The encoded protein is CASGPGPGADYGHTF.

This clonotype occurred many times. The V and J genes are TRBV7-9 and TRBJ1-4; D call uncertain. The CDR3 totals 15 residues. The V gene's germline CDR1 is SEHNR and CDR2 FQNEAQ (reference sequence). Trimming removed 6 bases from V and 3 bases from J, with 14 bases in between. CDR3 nucleotide sequence: TGTGCCAGCAGTTTGGGCGGGCCATCTAATGAAAAACTGTTTTTT. The encoded protein is CASSLGGPSNEKLFF.

The table lists this clonotype with many counts. The rearrangement uses TRBV7-3 and TRBJ2-3; the D is unclear. Germline CDR1 reads SGHTA; CDR2 reads FQGTGA. Trimming stripped 0 bases from V and 6 bases from J, with 7 bases between. The CDR3 consists of 13 residues. Here the CDR3 reads CASSLTHGDTQYF. As DNA, the CDR3 is TGTGCCAGCAGCTTAACCCACGGGGATACGCAGTATTTT.

This clonotype was seen many times. The chain joins TRBV30 to TRBJ2-5; 7 bases line up with TRBD2. Germline CDR1 is GTSNPN and CDR2 is SVGIG (reference sequence). Losses at the gene ends were 0 bases for V and 5 bases for J; bases not matched to a gene: 15. The CDR3 has 17 amino acids. CDR3 coding DNA: TGTGCCTGGAGTGTAGCGGGGATTTATGGGGTCCGGGAGACCCAGTACTTC. Encoded protein: CAWSVAGIYGVRETQYF.

This clonotype has a handful of counts. The rearrangement uses TRBV19 and TRBJ1-5, with a tentative D call TRBD1 (6 bases). This CDR3 is built from 17 residues. In germline, CDR1 is LNHDA, CDR2 SQIVND (reference sequence). V dropped 6 bases and J dropped 5 bases, with 23 bases sitting between them. The CDR3 coding sequence is TGTGCCAGTAGGGACGCCTCCGGGACACAGAATTATCAGCCCCAGCATTTT. This gives the protein CASRDASGTQNYQPQHF. Using reference TRBV19 and TRBJ1-5 for the parts outside the CDR3, the full variable domain is DGGITQSPKYLFRKEGQNVTLSCEQNLNHDAMYWYRQDPGQGLRLIYYSQIVNDFQKGDIAEGYSVSREKKESFPLTVTSAQKNPTAFYLCASRDASGTQNYQPQHFGDGTRLSIL.

The CDR3 reads CASSASGRNEKLFF. In DNA, the CDR3 is TGTGCCAGTAGTGCGTCAGGGCGGAATGAAAAACTGTTTTTT. The J gene is TRBJ1-4, the V gene TRBV19, with D maybe TRBD1 (5 bases). The CDR3 consists of 14 residues. V was cut by 5 bases and J by 5 bases, with 12 bases left in between. The germline V gene encodes CDR1 LNHDA and CDR2 SQIVND (reference sequence).